These T cell receptor beta chains were read from a single sample in a study of blood T cells in healthy people across ages. Each CDR3 protein is one row after TCRdb ran MiXCR on the 5' RACE reads. The sample includes more than 900,000 distinct CDR3 sequences, almost 30% of them seen just once. Another study also made use of these data, one on T cells of mothers and their children.

Sequencing was carried out using blood. The receptor set was obtained from a woman in her 40s in good health. The CDR3 runs from the conserved cysteine through the conserved F or W. A D gene is named only where the DNA matches it firmly. Part of the rows lack a size; the others show once, few, many or a class for expanded clones.

abundance	d_gene	v_gene	j_gene	CDR3aa	CDR3nt
NA	TRBD1	TRBV27	TRBJ2-5	CASSTDRGMFLLGTQYF	TGTGCCAGCAGCACGGACAGGGGGATGTTTCTACTTGGGACCCAGTACTTC
many	NA	TRBV7-2	TRBJ2-7	CASSRKREQYF	TGTGCCAGCAGCCGAAAGCGCGAGCAGTACTTC
NA	TRBD1	TRBV6-5	TRBJ1-5	CASSRTGGQPQHF	TGTGCCAGCAGCAGGACAGGGGGGCAGCCCCAGCATTTT
few	NA	TRBV2	TRBJ2-5	CASSEGPHSSQETQYF	TGTGCCAGCAGTGAAGGGCCTCACAGTTCCCAAGAGACCCAGTACTTC
NA	NA	TRBV12-3/TRBV12-4	TRBJ1-2	CASRTEKNYGYTF	TGTGCCAGCAGGACGGAAAAGAACTATGGCTACACCTTC
few	NA	TRBV18	TRBJ2-3	CASSPGPGITDTQYF	TGTGCCAGCTCCCCTGGCCCTGGAATAACAGATACGCAGTATTTT
few	NA	TRBV9	TRBJ2-5	CASSVGERVRGQETQYF	TGTGCCAGCAGCGTAGGGGAGCGGGTTAGGGGCCAAGAGACCCAGTACTTC
NA	NA	TRBV6-4	TRBJ2-2	CAGSDSATGELFF	TGTGCCGGCAGTGACTCGGCCACCGGGGAGCTGTTTTTT
NA	NA	TRBV3-1	TRBJ2-1	CASSQARVGRNEQFF	TGTGCCAGCAGCCAAGCCAGGGTAGGGAGGAATGAGCAGTTCTTC
few	NA	TRBV9	TRBJ2-7	CASSVGAVGSGEQYF	TGTGCCAGCAGCGTAGGAGCGGTAGGGTCGGGTGAGCAGTACTTC
many	NA	TRBV21-1	TRBJ2-7	CASSKWAPKPRSYEQYF	TGTGCCAGCAGCAAATGGGCCCCCAAGCCACGAAGCTACGAGCAGTACTTC
NA	TRBD2	TRBV7-8	TRBJ2-5	CANSSPYRGGRETQYF	TGTGCCAACAGCTCCCCATATCGCGGGGGGCGGGAGACCCAGTACTTC
NA	NA	TRBV3-1	TRBJ2-5	CASSQVSGRAETQYF	TGTGCCAGCAGCCAAGTCAGCGGCAGGGCGGAGACCCAGTACTTC
many	NA	TRBV7-6	TRBJ2-7	CASSPQPSRGSSEQYF	TGTGCCAGCAGCCCTCAACCCTCCAGGGGTAGTAGCGAGCAGTACTTC
NA	NA	TRBV21-1	TRBJ2-7	CASTPEAASVGTRFPYEQYF	TGTGCCAGCACCCCAGAGGCGGCCAGCGTGGGGACAAGATTTCCCTACGAGCAGTACTTC
few	TRBD1	TRBV4-3	TRBJ1-2	CASSQGQGTQNPYGYTF	TGCGCCAGCAGCCAAGGACAGGGGACACAGAACCCTTATGGCTACACCTTC
NA	TRBD1	TRBV20-1	TRBJ2-7	CSVRGLSYNEQYF	TGCAGTGTTAGGGGGCTCTCCTACAACGAGCAGTACTTC
NA	TRBD1	TRBV15	TRBJ1-4	CATSWGQGYEKLFF	TGTGCCACCAGCTGGGGACAGGGGTATGAAAAACTGTTTTTT
NA	NA	TRBV4-3	TRBJ2-5	CASSQGRGGLLETQYF	TGCGCCAGCAGCCAAGGAAGGGGGGGTCTTCTGGAGACCCAGTACTTC
NA	NA	TRBV3-1	TRBJ2-3	CASSHPRGTDTQYF	TGTGCCAGCAGCCATCCCAGAGGCACAGATACGCAGTATTTT
NA	NA	TRBV2	TRBJ1-2	CASSEYRYRTNYGYTF	TGTGCCAGCAGTGAATACCGCTACCGGACTAACTATGGCTACACCTTC
NA	TRBD1	TRBV7-2	TRBJ1-6	CASSPRTGFSPPHF	TGTGCCAGCAGCCCGCGGACAGGGTTTTCACCCCCCCACTTT
many	TRBD1	TRBV10-3	TRBJ2-5	CAISGGQGARETQYF	TGTGCCATCAGTGGGGGACAGGGGGCGCGGGAGACCCAGTACTTC
few	NA	TRBV10-3	TRBJ1-2	CATSGGANYGYTF	TGTGCCACTTCGGGGGGGGCCAACTATGGCTACACCTTC